The clone carrying this T cell receptor (beta chain) was counted many times. Its antigen remains unidentified. Transcripts of RNA were the source for amplifying TCR beta CDR3 regions. HTBI primers were employed in first-round RT-PCR, then a second-round multiplex PCR followed. TCRdb reprocessed the multiplex PCR reads via MiXCR and lists one record per CDR3 protein. Counted here are a few hundred thousand distinct CDR3 sequences, about a sixth occurring once; the ten biggest clones make up 2% to 3%. The data derive from a study of Graves' ophthalmopathy and Graves' hyperthyroidism. Germline V CDR1 and CDR2: LGHDT, YNNKEL (reference sequence). The CDR3 consists of 15 residues. The ends were cut back, 1 base at V and 4 bases at J, with 14 bases in the middle. The stable label applied to hyperthyroidism with no ophthalmopathy within 18 months of follow-up. Clinicians diagnosed using symptoms, serum thyroxine, TRAb, thyroid ultrasound and orbital computed tomography.

Study-wide results and limits: Most thyroid-expanded clonotypes exceeding 0.001 frequency were also found in blood. With a specificity of around 77% and a sensitivity of roughly 71%, the model predicted ophthalmopathy progression.

This receptor was taken from an adult woman with stable Graves' hyperthyroidism. Material: peripheral blood. This sequence joins TRBV3-1 and TRBJ2-7; either TRBD1 or TRBD2 may fit D (5 bases each). The CDR3 region has the DNA TGTGCCAGCAGCCAAGTGTGGGACGGCTTTTACGAGCAGTACTTC. Residues: CASSQVWDGFYEQYF.